The clone carrying this TCR beta chain showed up many times. As yet, its antigen is unknown. This sample was taken from a study of T-cell reconstitution after alpha-beta-depleted transplantation in children. Overall study results and limits: About two months after transplant, alpha-beta T cells reportedly came from several hundred expanded graft clones. Surviving recipient T cells and intrathymic progenitors accounted for some patients' high TCRbeta diversity at day 60. T-cell numbers and diversity, one year after transplant, stemmed largely from T cells that were newly produced.

Unique molecular identifiers featured in how the TCRbeta library was prepared. From the PCR reads, TCRdb called clonotypes with MiXCR, one entry per CDR3 protein. The sample records about 300,000 distinct CDR3 sequences, about 9.4% being singletons. V was trimmed by 7 bases and J by 1 base, leaving 10 bases between them. Germline CDR1 reads MDHEN; CDR2 reads SYDVKM. This CDR3 contains 13 residues. The V and J genes are TRBV28 and TRBJ1-1; D gene unclear. The specimen comprised PBMCs, sampled before TCRalphabeta/CD19-depleted stem cell transplant. The receptor comes from a boy younger than two with acute myeloid leukemia, due to receive a stem cell transplant. The CDR3 loop reads CASILGRNTEAFF. Written as DNA, the CDR3 is TGTGCCAGCATCTTAGGGAGGAACACTGAAGCTTTCTTT.